Listed below are T cell receptor beta chains from one sample, sequenced in a study of graft-versus-host responses after intestinal transplantation. Assay used: immunoSEQ multiplex PCR; TCRdb lists only in-frame clones, some missing. Of over 100,000 clones in the sample, 93% were seen once. These receptors lack a known antigen. Sequencing used unstimulated CD8+ T cells sorted from spleen or lymph node cells, obtained before transplant. The receptors shown here come from a human donor who was the organ donor for an intestinal transplant. Each CDR3 is given with its conserved first and last residue. The D gene is left open where the match is weak. Part of the rows lack a size; the others show once, few, many or a class for expanded clones.

cdr3_nt cdr3_aa v_call d_call j_call clone_size
TGCGCCAGCAGCCAACTAGCGGCCACAAAAGAGACCCAGTACTTC CASSQLAATKETQYF TRBV4-1 TRBD2 TRBJ2-5 -
TGTGCCTGGAGTAGTGGCCTAGCGGGCCAAGAGACCCAGTACTTC CAWSSGLAGQETQYF TRBV30 TRBD2 TRBJ2-5 -
TGCGCCAGCAGCCACGCCGGACTTTCTTTCTTT CASSHAGLSFF TRBV4-1 - TRBJ1-1 -
TGTGCCAGCAGTGAAGCTGTCCGATATAGCAATCAGCCCCAGCATTTT CASSEAVRYSNQPQHF TRBV6-1 - TRBJ1-5 -
TGTGCCAGCAGTTTGGGTGATACGCAGTATTTT CASSLGDTQYF TRBV28 - TRBJ2-3 -
TGCGCCAGCAGCCAAGAATTCATGACAGGGTCGCGGATGGACATTCAGTACTTC CASSQEFMTGSRMDIQYF TRBV4-1 TRBD1 TRBJ2-4 few
TGTGCCAGCTCACCGCCGTGGAGGACCCAGTACTTC CASSPPWRTQYF TRBV18 - TRBJ2-5 -
TGTGCCAGCAGCTTTCTAGCGGGAGGGGGCAATGAGCAGTTCTTC CASSFLAGGGNEQFF TRBV7-9 TRBD2 TRBJ2-1 -
TGCGCCAGCAGCTTGGTAACAGGAACTAACTATGGCTACACCTTC CASSLVTGTNYGYTF TRBV5-1 - TRBJ1-2 -
TGTGCCAGTAGTATGGCGGCAGGAAATCAGCCCCAGCATTTT CASSMAAGNQPQHF TRBV19 - TRBJ1-5 once
TGTGCCAGCTCTCCTAGCGGGAGAAATGAGCAGTTCTTC CASSPSGRNEQFF TRBV27 TRBD2 TRBJ2-1 -
TGTGCCAGCAGTGCCTTCGGCGGGATTCAAGAGACCCAGTACTTC CASSAFGGIQETQYF TRBV6-5 - TRBJ2-5 once
TGTGCCAGTGGTCAGGGAGGGGCTCTCTACGAGCAGTACTTC CASGQGGALYEQYF TRBV2 TRBD2 TRBJ2-7 few
TGTGCCAGTTCGACAGGGGCCGAGCAGTACTTC CASSTGAEQYF TRBV19 TRBD1 TRBJ2-7 -
TGTGCCAGCAGCTTTGGCACAGGGTCTTCCAACTATGGCTACACCTTC CASSFGTGSSNYGYTF TRBV13 - TRBJ1-2 -
TGCGCCAGCAGCCAAGAACACGGCTCTGGAAACACCATATATTTT CASSQEHGSGNTIYF TRBV4-1 - TRBJ1-3 few
TGTGCCAGTAGTATAGTGACTAGCGGTTCCTACGAGCAGTACTTC CASSIVTSGSYEQYF TRBV19 TRBD2 TRBJ2-7 -
TGTGCCAGCAGCGTAGGCTCCTCCTACGAGCAGTACTTC CASSVGSSYEQYF TRBV9 - TRBJ2-7 -
TGTGCCAGCAGTTACGGAACAGGGAACAGCAATCAGCCCCAGCATTTT CASSYGTGNSNQPQHF TRBV6-6 - TRBJ1-5 few
TGCGCCAGCGGGACAGGGGGCGAGGAGCCCCAGCATTTT CASGTGGEEPQHF TRBV10-2 TRBD1 TRBJ1-5 few